The 9 T cell receptor beta chains presented below share a single source sample, sequenced in a study of T cells in Graves' hyperthyroidism and ophthalmopathy. TCR beta CDR3 region amplification was performed from RNA transcripts. Initially, a first-round RT-PCR of the TCR CDR3 employed the HTBI primer set. MiXCR, run by TCRdb on the multiplex PCR reads, gives a single entry per CDR3 protein. The data hold some 530,000 distinct CDR3 sequences, with approximately 22% observed a single time. The sequenced material came from blood. These receptors originate from a woman aged 70-85 years with Graves' ophthalmopathy.

This clonotype was observed a few times. This chain uses TRBV7-2 with TRBJ2-7; D is tentatively TRBD1 or TRBD2 (6 bases each). V was trimmed by 0 bases and J by 6 bases, leaving 12 bases between them. The CDR3 has 14 residues. Germline V gene lookup returns CDR1 SGHTA and CDR2 FQGNSA. CDR3 protein: CASSLAGTLAEQYF. CDR3 nucleotide sequence: TGTGCCAGCAGCTTAGCAGGGACACTAGCCGAGCAGTACTTC.

The genes are TRBV20-1 and TRBJ2-7, with 9 bases that match TRBD2. This CDR3 spans 16 amino acids. Unmatched junction bases numbered 9, after V lost 2 bases and J lost 1 base. Germline V lookup: CDR1 DFQATT, CDR2 SNEGSKA (reference sequence). CDR3 in amino acids: CSARKVAGAGSYEQYF. DNA for the CDR3: TGCAGTGCTAGAAAGGTAGCGGGAGCGGGATCCTACGAGCAGTACTTC.

This chain uses TRBV5-1 with TRBJ2-5; D perhaps matches TRBD2 (5 bases). With 1 base removed from V and 3 bases from J, the gap between germline ends came to 13 bases. Germline values: CDR1 SGHRS, CDR2 YFSETQ. The CDR3 spans 15 residues. In DNA form, the CDR3 reads TGCGCCAGCAGCTTGTTCGGTCGAGCGGAAGAGACCCAGTACTTC. Amino acids: CASSLFGRAEETQYF.

This chain connects TRBV7-9 to TRBJ1-1; D perhaps matches TRBD1 (6 bases). The CDR3 sequence is 15 residues long. V gave up 5 bases and J gave up 6 bases, with 19 bases separating them. Germline CDR1 is SEHNR and CDR2 is FQNEAQ (reference sequence). The CDR3 here is CASSPHSGTKAEAFF. In DNA form, the CDR3 reads TGTGCCAGCAGCCCACACTCCGGGACAAAGGCTGAAGCTTTCTTT.

This clonotype was counted a few times. This rearrangement joins TRBV27 to TRBJ1-5, with 8 bases lining up with TRBD1. J was trimmed by 2 bases and V by 10 bases; bases with no gene match: 4. Germline assignment: CDR1 MNHEY and CDR2 SMNVEV (reference sequence). The CDR3 runs to 13 residues. The DNA for the CDR3 is TGTGCCACCAGGGGGCATGGCAATCAGCCCCAGCATTTT. Translated, it gives CATRGHGNQPQHF.

This rearrangement joins TRBV6-1 to TRBJ2-7; D is undetermined. Trimming took 11 bases from V and 0 from J, leaving 17 bases between them. The CDR3 loop spans 14 amino acids. Germline loops: CDR1 MNHNS, CDR2 SASEGT. The CDR3 DNA follows: TGTGCCTCGAAGGGTGGCAGGAGCTCCTACGAGCAGTACTTC. Encoded protein: CASKGGRSSYEQYF.

This chain links TRBV20-1 with TRBJ1-2, with no clear D. V lost 5 bases and J lost 0, with 13 bases in between. Germline CDR1 and CDR2: DFQATT and SNEGSKA (reference sequence). This CDR3 comprises 14 residues. Here the CDR3 reads CSAPNLQANYGYTF. The CDR3 coding sequence is TGCAGTGCTCCAAACTTACAAGCTAACTATGGCTACACCTTC.

The CDR3 spells CSARSRTSERSSSYNEQFF. The CDR3 nucleotides read TGCAGTGCTAGATCTCGGACTAGCGAGAGGTCTAGCTCCTACAATGAGCAGTTCTTC. The J gene is TRBJ2-1, the V gene TRBV20-1; 9 bases line up with TRBD2. CDR1 and CDR2 from the germline V gene are DFQATT and SNEGSKA (reference sequence). V lost 2 bases to trimming and J lost 0 bases; unmatched junction nucleotides: 14. CDR3 length equals 19 residues.

The rearrangement joins TRBV12-3 or TRBV12-4 to TRBJ2-1, with a weak D call TRBD2 (5 bases). The germline V and J ends were trimmed by 3 bases and 4 bases, with 10 bases remaining between them. This CDR3 is built from 14 residues. CDR3 amino acids: CASSFGGPYNEQFF. The CDR3 DNA is TGTGCCAGCAGTTTTGGCGGGCCTTACAATGAGCAGTTCTTC.